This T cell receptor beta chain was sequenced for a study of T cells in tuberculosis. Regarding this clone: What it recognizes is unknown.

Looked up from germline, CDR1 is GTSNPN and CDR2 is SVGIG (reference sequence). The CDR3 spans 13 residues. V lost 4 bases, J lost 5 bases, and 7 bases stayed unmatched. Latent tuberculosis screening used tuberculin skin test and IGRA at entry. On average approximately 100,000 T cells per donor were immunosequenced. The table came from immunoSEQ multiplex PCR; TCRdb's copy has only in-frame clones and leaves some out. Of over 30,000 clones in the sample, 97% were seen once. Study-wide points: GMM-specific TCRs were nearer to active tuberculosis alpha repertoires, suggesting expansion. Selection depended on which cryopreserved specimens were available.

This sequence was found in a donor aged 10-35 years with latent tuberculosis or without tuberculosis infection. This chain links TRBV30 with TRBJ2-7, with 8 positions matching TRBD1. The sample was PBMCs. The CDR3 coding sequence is TGTGCCTGGAATGGACAGGGAACCAACGAGCAGTACTTC. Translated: CAWNGQGTNEQYF. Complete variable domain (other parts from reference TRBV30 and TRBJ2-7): SQTIHQWPATLVQPVGSPLSLECTVEGTSNPNLYWYRQAAGRGLQLLFYSVGIGQISSEVPQNLSASRPQDRQFILSSKKLLLSDSGFYLCAWNGQGTNEQYFGPGTRLTVT.